A selection of T cell receptor beta chains follows, all from one sample in a study of T cells in Graves' hyperthyroidism and ophthalmopathy. MiXCR, run by TCRdb on the multiplex PCR reads, gives a single entry per CDR3 protein. The sample holds almost 350,000 distinct CDR3 sequences, about a sixth seen once. The sequenced sample consisted of blood. The receptors stem from a woman between 40 and 50 years old with Graves' ophthalmopathy. CDR3s include the opening cysteine and the closing phenylalanine or tryptophan. Each record gives: CDR3 length, clone size, V gene, D gene, J gene, CDR3 protein, CDR3 DNA. D genes are given only for firm matches. Clone size appears in some rows only: once, few, many, or a class for an expanded clone.

cdr3_length: 17
clone_size: .
v_call: TRBV6-1
d_call: .
j_call: TRBJ1-2
cdr3_aa: CASRRSARSGYNYGYTF
cdr3_nt: TGTGCCAGCAGACGCTCGGCGAGATCAGGGTATAACTATGGCTACACCTTC

cdr3_length: 14
clone_size: few
v_call: TRBV29-1
d_call: .
j_call: TRBJ2-3
cdr3_aa: CSVGGVLHTDTQYF
cdr3_nt: TGCAGCGTTGGGGGGGTCCTACATACAGATACGCAGTATTTT

cdr3_length: 16
clone_size: many
v_call: TRBV15
d_call: TRBD2
j_call: TRBJ2-7
cdr3_aa: CATSRAYKAGAYEQYF
cdr3_nt: TGTGCCACCAGCAGAGCTTACAAAGCGGGGGCCTACGAGCAGTACTTC

cdr3_length: 16
clone_size: many
v_call: TRBV6-5
d_call: TRBD2
j_call: TRBJ2-7
cdr3_aa: CASSYWSSGSGYEQYF
cdr3_nt: TGTGCCAGCAGTTACTGGAGTAGCGGGAGCGGGTACGAGCAGTACTTC

cdr3_length: 17
clone_size: many
v_call: TRBV12-3/TRBV12-4
d_call: TRBD1
j_call: TRBJ2-5
cdr3_aa: CASSFQTGTGGLETQYF
cdr3_nt: TGTGCCAGCAGTTTTCAGACCGGGACAGGGGGCTTGGAGACCCAGTACTTC

cdr3_length: 15
clone_size: many
v_call: TRBV28
d_call: .
j_call: TRBJ2-7
cdr3_aa: CASSGIDRQAYEQYF
cdr3_nt: TGTGCCAGCAGTGGGATTGACAGGCAGGCCTACGAGCAGTACTTC

cdr3_length: 15
clone_size: many
v_call: TRBV7-8
d_call: .
j_call: TRBJ1-5
cdr3_aa: CASSLERQSNQPQHF
cdr3_nt: TGTGCCAGCAGCTTAGAGAGACAGTCCAATCAGCCCCAGCATTTT

cdr3_length: 13
clone_size: many
v_call: TRBV20-1
d_call: TRBD1
j_call: TRBJ2-7
cdr3_aa: CSAPGQASYEQYF
cdr3_nt: TGCAGTGCTCCTGGACAGGCCTCCTACGAGCAGTACTTC

cdr3_length: 16
clone_size: .
v_call: TRBV6-1
d_call: .
j_call: TRBJ1-2
cdr3_aa: CASSEASGQKDYGYTF
cdr3_nt: TGTGCCAGCAGTGAAGCCTCGGGCCAGAAGGACTATGGCTACACCTTC

cdr3_length: 9
clone_size: many
v_call: TRBV6-1
d_call: .
j_call: TRBJ1-2
cdr3_aa: CASGGGYTF
cdr3_nt: TGTGCCAGCGGGGGTGGCTACACCTTC

cdr3_length: 15
clone_size: many
v_call: TRBV19
d_call: TRBD2
j_call: TRBJ2-2
cdr3_aa: CASSIGSGRTGELFF
cdr3_nt: TGTGCCAGTAGTATTGGTAGCGGGAGGACCGGGGAGCTGTTTTTT

cdr3_length: 12
clone_size: few
v_call: TRBV5-4
d_call: .
j_call: TRBJ1-1
cdr3_aa: CASSLDRTLAFF
cdr3_nt: TGTGCCAGCAGCTTGGACAGAACTTTGGCTTTCTTT

cdr3_length: 14
clone_size: many
v_call: TRBV24-1
d_call: .
j_call: TRBJ1-1
cdr3_aa: CATSEGTGMTEAFF
cdr3_nt: TGTGCCACCAGTGAAGGGACGGGGATGACTGAAGCTTTCTTT

cdr3_length: 12
clone_size: many
v_call: TRBV29-1
d_call: .
j_call: TRBJ2-5
cdr3_aa: CSVEDGEGTQYF
cdr3_nt: TGCAGCGTTGAAGATGGCGAGGGGACCCAGTACTTC

cdr3_length: 13
clone_size: many
v_call: TRBV7-8
d_call: .
j_call: TRBJ1-5
cdr3_aa: CASRSTENQPQHF
cdr3_nt: TGTGCCAGCAGGTCAACAGAAAATCAGCCCCAGCATTTT

cdr3_length: 18
clone_size: many
v_call: TRBV11-3
d_call: TRBD1
j_call: TRBJ2-7
cdr3_aa: CASSRLAGGLTTTVEQYF
cdr3_nt: TGTGCCAGCAGCCGCCTGGCAGGGGGCCTGACTACTACTGTCGAGCAGTACTTC

cdr3_length: 10
clone_size: once
v_call: TRBV6-1
d_call: .
j_call: TRBJ2-7
cdr3_aa: CATNGYEQYF
cdr3_nt: TGTGCCACCAACGGTTACGAGCAGTACTTC

cdr3_length: 15
clone_size: few
v_call: TRBV4-1
d_call: .
j_call: TRBJ1-2
cdr3_aa: CASSQESQGWYGYTF
cdr3_nt: TGCGCCAGCAGCCAAGAATCGCAGGGGTGGTATGGCTACACCTTC

cdr3_length: 14
clone_size: .
v_call: TRBV6-1
d_call: .
j_call: TRBJ1-5
cdr3_aa: CASSPTGPNQPQHF
cdr3_nt: TGTGCCAGCAGCCCAACAGGGCCCAATCAGCCCCAGCATTTT

cdr3_length: 16
clone_size: many
v_call: TRBV7-9
d_call: TRBD2
j_call: TRBJ2-7
cdr3_aa: CASSQTTSGFSYEQYF
cdr3_nt: TGTGCCAGCAGCCAGACGACTAGCGGGTTTTCCTACGAGCAGTACTTC

cdr3_length: 13
clone_size: many
v_call: TRBV29-1
d_call: TRBD1
j_call: TRBJ1-2
cdr3_aa: CSVRPGTAYGYTF
cdr3_nt: TGCAGCGTACGACCGGGGACAGCTTATGGCTACACCTTC

cdr3_length: 15
clone_size: many
v_call: TRBV28
d_call: TRBD2
j_call: TRBJ2-7
cdr3_aa: CASSLSGGSLYEQYF
cdr3_nt: TGTGCCAGCAGTTTAAGCGGCGGGAGTCTGTACGAGCAGTACTTC

cdr3_length: 13
clone_size: .
v_call: TRBV12-3/TRBV12-4
d_call: .
j_call: TRBJ2-5
cdr3_aa: CASSFGLRETQYF
cdr3_nt: TGTGCCAGCAGTTTCGGGCTACGAGAGACCCAGTACTTC

cdr3_length: 15
clone_size: .
v_call: TRBV6-1
d_call: .
j_call: TRBJ1-3
cdr3_aa: CASSEGISSGNTIYF
cdr3_nt: TGTGCCAGCAGTGAGGGAATCAGCTCTGGAAACACCATATATTTT

cdr3_length: 14
clone_size: many
v_call: TRBV28
d_call: TRBD1
j_call: TRBJ1-5
cdr3_aa: CASRGTGMIGPQHF
cdr3_nt: TGTGCCAGCCGAGGGACAGGGATGATTGGGCCCCAGCATTTT

cdr3_length: 15
clone_size: many
v_call: TRBV30
d_call: .
j_call: TRBJ1-1
cdr3_aa: CAWRAGSFMNTEAFF
cdr3_nt: TGTGCCTGGAGAGCGGGCAGTTTCATGAACACTGAAGCTTTCTTT

cdr3_length: 12
clone_size: few
v_call: TRBV4-1
d_call: .
j_call: TRBJ1-2
cdr3_aa: CASSQGAGGYTF
cdr3_nt: TGCGCCAGCAGCCAGGGGGCAGGTGGCTACACCTTC

cdr3_length: 16
clone_size: many
v_call: TRBV28
d_call: TRBD2
j_call: TRBJ2-5
cdr3_aa: CASSLFQREYQETQYF
cdr3_nt: TGTGCCAGCAGTTTATTCCAGCGGGAGTACCAAGAGACCCAGTACTTC

cdr3_length: 14
clone_size: many
v_call: TRBV4-1
d_call: TRBD1
j_call: TRBJ1-2
cdr3_aa: CASSRLPGQGDYTF
cdr3_nt: TGCGCCAGCAGTCGATTGCCGGGACAGGGGGACTACACCTTC

cdr3_length: 16
clone_size: .
v_call: TRBV20-1
d_call: TRBD2
j_call: TRBJ2-3
cdr3_aa: CSARRTSGIPVDTQYF
cdr3_nt: TGCAGTGCTAGAAGGACTAGCGGGATACCCGTAGATACGCAGTATTTT

cdr3_length: 14
clone_size: many
v_call: TRBV28
d_call: TRBD1
j_call: TRBJ2-7
cdr3_aa: CAGSDRGVSYEQYF
cdr3_nt: TGTGCCGGGTCAGACAGGGGGGTCTCCTACGAGCAGTACTTC

cdr3_length: 13
clone_size: many
v_call: TRBV20-1
d_call: .
j_call: TRBJ1-5
cdr3_aa: CSARQGRDQPQHF
cdr3_nt: TGCAGTGCTAGACAGGGGAGAGACCAGCCCCAGCATTTT

cdr3_length: 11
clone_size: many
v_call: TRBV5-4
d_call: TRBD1
j_call: TRBJ1-1
cdr3_aa: CASSGDREVFF
cdr3_nt: TGTGCCAGCAGCGGGGACAGGGAGGTTTTCTTT

cdr3_length: 13
clone_size: many
v_call: TRBV28
d_call: .
j_call: TRBJ1-1
cdr3_aa: CASSLPGSTEAFF
cdr3_nt: TGTGCCAGCAGTTTACCAGGGAGCACTGAAGCTTTCTTT

cdr3_length: 19
clone_size: few
v_call: TRBV18
d_call: TRBD2
j_call: TRBJ2-2
cdr3_aa: CASSPRVRASGRRDGELFF
cdr3_nt: TGTGCCAGCTCACCACGCGTGCGCGCTAGCGGGAGACGGGACGGGGAGCTGTTTTTT

cdr3_length: 16
clone_size: .
v_call: TRBV7-8
d_call: .
j_call: TRBJ1-1
cdr3_aa: CASSLAGGSGDTEAFF
cdr3_nt: TGTGCCAGCAGCCTCGCGGGAGGAAGTGGGGACACTGAAGCTTTCTTT

cdr3_length: 14
clone_size: .
v_call: TRBV30
d_call: TRBD1
j_call: TRBJ1-5
cdr3_aa: CAWTRTGRDQPQHF
cdr3_nt: TGTGCCTGGACACGGACAGGGAGGGATCAGCCCCAGCATTTT

cdr3_length: 14
clone_size: few
v_call: TRBV6-2/TRBV6-3
d_call: TRBD2
j_call: TRBJ2-7
cdr3_aa: CASTSGSSLYEQYF
cdr3_nt: TGTGCCAGCACGAGCGGGAGTAGTCTTTACGAGCAGTACTTC

cdr3_length: 13
clone_size: many
v_call: TRBV20-1
d_call: TRBD2
j_call: TRBJ2-7
cdr3_aa: CSAPGLATYEQYF
cdr3_nt: TGCAGTGCCCCGGGACTAGCGACCTACGAGCAGTACTTC

cdr3_length: 20
clone_size: many
v_call: TRBV15
d_call: TRBD2
j_call: TRBJ2-1
cdr3_aa: CATSTPSGTSGSKVLNEQFF
cdr3_nt: TGTGCCACCAGCACCCCCTCCGGGACTAGCGGCTCTAAGGTGCTGAATGAGCAGTTCTTC

cdr3_length: 15
clone_size: many
v_call: TRBV2
d_call: .
j_call: TRBJ1-3
cdr3_aa: CASRPTFYSGNTIYF
cdr3_nt: TGTGCCAGCAGACCGACCTTCTATTCTGGAAACACCATATATTTT

cdr3_length: 18
clone_size: .
v_call: TRBV28
d_call: .
j_call: TRBJ2-6
cdr3_aa: CASSLDGVQGPGANVLTF
cdr3_nt: TGTGCCAGCAGTTTAGATGGGGTGCAGGGCCCTGGGGCCAACGTCCTGACTTTC

cdr3_length: 13
clone_size: many
v_call: TRBV6-1
d_call: TRBD1
j_call: TRBJ2-5
cdr3_aa: CASRGDSQETQYF
cdr3_nt: TGTGCCAGCAGGGGGGACAGCCAAGAGACCCAGTACTTC

cdr3_length: 14
clone_size: many
v_call: TRBV6-1
d_call: TRBD1
j_call: TRBJ2-7
cdr3_aa: CASSSGQGKREQYF
cdr3_nt: TGTGCCAGCAGTAGCGGACAGGGAAAGAGGGAGCAGTACTTC

cdr3_length: 13
clone_size: once
v_call: TRBV12-3/TRBV12-4
d_call: TRBD1
j_call: TRBJ2-7
cdr3_aa: CASSETGTGEQYF
cdr3_nt: TGTGCCAGCAGTGAGACCGGGACAGGCGAGCAGTACTTC

cdr3_length: 14
clone_size: once
v_call: TRBV7-2
d_call: .
j_call: TRBJ1-3
cdr3_aa: CASSGTHSGNTIYF
cdr3_nt: TGTGCCAGTTCTGGGACACACTCTGGAAACACCATATATTTT

cdr3_length: 17
clone_size: .
v_call: TRBV18
d_call: TRBD2
j_call: TRBJ2-2
cdr3_aa: CASSPPVLAGPTGELFF
cdr3_nt: TGTGCCAGCTCACCACCGGTTCTAGCGGGACCTACCGGGGAGCTGTTTTTT

cdr3_length: 15
clone_size: many
v_call: TRBV20-1
d_call: TRBD2
j_call: TRBJ2-2
cdr3_aa: CSASPGLGFGGELFF
cdr3_nt: TGCAGTGCTTCGCCGGGACTAGGGTTCGGTGGGGAGCTGTTTTTT

cdr3_length: 13
clone_size: many
v_call: TRBV14
d_call: .
j_call: TRBJ2-7
cdr3_aa: CASSQVFGGEQYF
cdr3_nt: TGTGCCAGCAGCCAAGTATTCGGGGGCGAGCAGTACTTC